These T cell receptor beta chains were read from a single sample in a study of blood T cell repertoires in COVID-19. The assay was immunoSEQ multiplex PCR, and TCRdb's table has in-frame clones only and misses some. The sample lists 250,000 to 300,000 clones; roughly nine tenths were seen once. What was sequenced was PBMCs or T cells enriched from blood (not recorded which). The receptors were gathered from a woman in her 40s who had recovered from COVID-19. Both conserved end residues are part of each CDR3. The D gene is left open where the match is weak. Rows give clone size only sometimes, using once, few, many, or a class for an expanded clone.

abundance	d_gene	v_gene	j_gene	CDR3nt	CDR3aa
.	.	TRBV19	TRBJ2-1	TGTGCCAGTAGGCGGGGCGCCTACAATGAGCAGTTCTTC	CASRRGAYNEQFF
.	.	TRBV30	TRBJ2-6	TGTGCCTGGAGCGAGGGACTCGCTTTAACACGAACTGGGGCCAACGTCCTGACTTTC	CAWSEGLALTRTGANVLTF
few	.	TRBV7-2	TRBJ1-4	TGTGCCAGCAGCTTCTCGGGGAATAATGAAAAACTGTTTTTT	CASSFSGNNEKLFF
.	.	TRBV6-2/TRBV6-3	TRBJ2-7	TGTGCCAGCAGTCCGAGAGATGTGCGGGCCCTATACGAGCAGTACTTC	CASSPRDVRALYEQYF
.	TRBD1	TRBV7-6	TRBJ2-7	TGTGCCAGCAGCTTAGGGTCGGGACAGGGCTACGAGCAGTACTTC	CASSLGSGQGYEQYF
.	.	TRBV19	TRBJ1-2	TGTGCCAGTAGTATAGGGTCCGGAGGATCCCTCTATGGCTACACCTTC	CASSIGSGGSLYGYTF
.	.	TRBV4-1	TRBJ2-1	TGCGCCAGCAGCCAAAGGCTAGCGAACTCCTACAATGAGCAGTTCTTC	CASSQRLANSYNEQFF
.	.	TRBV7-9	TRBJ2-5	TGTGCCACACACACACAGGGAAGGGAGACCCAGTACTTC	CATHTQGRETQYF
.	TRBD1	TRBV19	TRBJ1-3	TGTGCCAGTAGAGCAACGGGACAGATATCTGGAAACACCATATATTTT	CASRATGQISGNTIYF
.	TRBD2	TRBV7-3	TRBJ2-3	TGTGCCAGCAGCCCCGGGACTATTCACCCCCCAGATACGCAGTATTTT	CASSPGTIHPPDTQYF
.	.	TRBV18	TRBJ1-5	TGTGCCAGCTCACCACAGGGAGCGAGAAATCAGCCCCAGCATTTT	CASSPQGARNQPQHF
once	.	TRBV6-2/TRBV6-3	TRBJ2-7	TGTGCCAGCAGCGACGGGACTGCGGCCGAGCAGTACTTC	CASSDGTAAEQYF
.	.	TRBV7-3	TRBJ1-1	TGTGCCAGCAGCTTCGGGGGAGGGAACACTGAAGCTTTCTTT	CASSFGGGNTEAFF
.	.	TRBV7-2	TRBJ2-1	TGTGCCAGCAGCCGGGAGTCCGCCTACAATGAGCAGTTCTTC	CASSRESAYNEQFF
.	.	TRBV5-5	TRBJ1-6	TGTGCCAGCAGCTTGGCCTCCGGGTTCTCGAATTCACCCCTCCACTTT	CASSLASGFSNSPLHF
.	.	TRBV10-3	TRBJ1-6	TGTGCCATCAGTGAGTCGAGCCTAGTTGCCTATAATTCACCCCTCCACTTT	CAISESSLVAYNSPLHF
.	TRBD1	TRBV29-1	TRBJ1-1	TGCAGCGTTGAAGGCAGGGGGAACAACATGAACACTGAAGCTTTCTTT	CSVEGRGNNMNTEAFF
.	.	TRBV2	TRBJ2-3	TGTGCCAGCAGTGATTATGAGGGTTTAACAGATACGCAGTATTTT	CASSDYEGLTDTQYF
.	.	TRBV9	TRBJ2-3	TGTGCCAGCAGCGTAGATCAGATCTCAGATACGCAGTATTTT	CASSVDQISDTQYF
.	.	TRBV9	TRBJ2-1	TGTGCCAGCCACGGGTGTGAGCAGTTCTTC	CASHGCEQFF
.	TRBD2	TRBV7-6	TRBJ2-3	TGTGCCAGCAGCTCCCGACTAGCGGGGGCCAACACAGATACGCAGTATTTT	CASSSRLAGANTDTQYF
.	TRBD1	TRBV6-1	TRBJ1-2	TGTGCCAGCAGAGAAGCCCTGGACAGGAACTATGGCTACACCTTC	CASREALDRNYGYTF
.	.	TRBV5-4	TRBJ2-7	TGTGCCAGCAGCGGGACTCCCGGGGGGCCAAAGCAGTACTTC	CASSGTPGGPKQYF
.	TRBD2	TRBV6-4	TRBJ2-1	TGTGCCAGCAGTGTAGCGGGAGGGCCGGGCTACAATGAGCAGTTCTTC	CASSVAGGPGYNEQFF
.	.	TRBV5-1	TRBJ1-6	TGCGCCAGCAGCTTGGAGCCCAGGGCCACCTATAATTCACCCCTCCACTTT	CASSLEPRATYNSPLHF
.	.	TRBV5-4	TRBJ1-3	TGTGCCAGCAGCTGGGCCTCCGCGGGGCGAGGAAACACCATATATTTT	CASSWASAGRGNTIYF
once	TRBD2	TRBV5-1	TRBJ2-7	TGCGCCAGCAGTTTTTCTCCTAGCGGGACCTACGAGCAGTACTTC	CASSFSPSGTYEQYF
.	TRBD1	TRBV5-1	TRBJ1-4	TGCGCCAGCAGCCCCAACGCTGGTGGGACAGTTAATGAAAAACTGTTTTTT	CASSPNAGGTVNEKLFF
.	TRBD1	TRBV5-5	TRBJ1-2	TGTGCCAGCAGCCTGGGGACAGGGGGCGGCTACACCTTC	CASSLGTGGGYTF
.	.	TRBV7-9	TRBJ1-3	TGTGCCAGCAGCTCGACAGGAATCTCTGGAAACACCATATATTTT	CASSSTGISGNTIYF
.	.	TRBV14	TRBJ1-2	TGTGCCAGCAGCCAAGATAGACGGTGGGGAGAGTATGGCTACACCTTC	CASSQDRRWGEYGYTF
.	TRBD1	TRBV2	TRBJ1-4	TGTGCCAGCAGTGGACAGGGGCAGGCTAATGAAAAACTGTTTTTT	CASSGQGQANEKLFF
.	TRBD2	TRBV9	TRBJ2-1	TGTGCCAGCAGCGGTGAAAGCGCGACTAGCGGGAAGGAGTTCTTC	CASSGESATSGKEFF
.	.	TRBV29-1	TRBJ1-4	TGCAGCGTTGTCGTCCATCCGAGTGAAAAACTGTTTTTT	CSVVVHPSEKLFF
.	.	TRBV5-1	TRBJ2-7	TGCGCCAGCAGCTTGGAGCCAGGGAATACCTACGAGCAGTACTTC	CASSLEPGNTYEQYF
.	TRBD2	TRBV7-2	TRBJ2-3	TGTGCCAGCAGACCGGGACTAGGGGCAGATACGCAGTATTTT	CASRPGLGADTQYF
.	.	TRBV24-1	TRBJ2-1	TGTGCCACCAGTGCTACCGGGACTTCCTCCTACAATGAGCAGTTCTTC	CATSATGTSSYNEQFF
.	.	TRBV18	TRBJ1-3	TGTGCCAGCTCACCAAACCCGCGGGACACCATATATTTT	CASSPNPRDTIYF
.	.	TRBV6-5	TRBJ1-2	TGTGCCAGCAGTTACGGCAGATCCCCCAACTATGGCTACACCTTC	CASSYGRSPNYGYTF
.	TRBD1	TRBV18	TRBJ1-1	TGTGCCAGCTCACCCTCGACAGGGCGTATGAACACTGAAGCTTTCTTT	CASSPSTGRMNTEAFF
.	.	TRBV3-1/TRBV3-2	TRBJ1-1	TGTGCCAGCAGCCAAAAGCGGGGGACGGGTTACACTGAAGCTTTCTTT	CASSQKRGTGYTEAFF